Listed below are T cell receptor beta chains from one sample, sequenced in a study of shared clonotypes between healthy human individuals. TCRdb's table, derived via immunoSEQ multiplex PCR, lists solely in-frame clones and lacks some. The sample has approximately 470,000 clones; roughly 80% are singletons. Sequenced input: PBMCs. These receptor sequences come from a woman between 35 and 50 years old in good health. Some clones in this sample may be carry-over from other donors' samples. Each CDR3 is given with its conserved first and last residue. Rows may omit the clone size; those that give it use once, few, many or a size class.

J gene,clone size,V gene,CDR3 protein
TRBJ2-5,.,TRBV5-1,CASSLFSQETQYF
TRBJ2-1,few,TRBV27,CASSSRDRGSEQFF
TRBJ2-7,.,TRBV15,CATSRLGGTSYEQYF
TRBJ2-2,.,TRBV7-8,CASSSLGTSGRAPGELFF
TRBJ2-5,few,TRBV4-1,CASSQTRGREETQYF
TRBJ2-7,.,TRBV6-5,CASRAVNTYEQYF
TRBJ2-1,.,TRBV7-9,CASSYGLAGVVEQFF
TRBJ2-5,.,TRBV7-2,CASSLQTSGQETQYF
TRBJ2-5,.,TRBV5-1,CASSIRTGRKTQYF
TRBJ1-2,.,TRBV9,CASSVGSGYNYGYTF
TRBJ2-1,.,TRBV2,CASKGDRSGNEQFF